A single sample gave rise to the 16 T cell receptor beta chains below, sequenced in a study of T cell repertoires in aging, cancer and after chemotherapy. Peripheral blood genomic DNA, not sorted cells or RNA, was the template. Rearranged V-D-J TRB sequences were amplified with a mixed TRB-A/B primer pool. From the multiplex PCR reads, TCRdb called clonotypes with MiXCR, one entry per CDR3 protein. The sample contains roughly 4,000 distinct CDR3 sequences, about 28% of which appear only once. Sequenced: blood. These receptor sequences come from a human donor in good health.

The chain has TRBV27 and TRBJ1-5; the match to TRBD1 covers 9 bases. Per germline, CDR1 MNHEY and CDR2 SMNVEV (reference sequence). There are 13 residues in the CDR3. Trimming took 4 bases from V and 7 from J; bases not matched to a gene: 2. The CDR3: CASSWTGDQPQHF. Written as DNA, the CDR3 is TGTGCCAGCAGTTGGACAGGGGACCAGCCCCAGCATTTT.

This clonotype is medium-sized (0.01 to 0.1%) by share. The rearrangement links TRBV19 to TRBJ1-2; D may be TRBD1 (6 bases). The CDR3 has 15 residues. Between the trimmed V and J ends, which lost 5 bases and 3 bases, there was a span of 16 bases. Germline V gene lookup returns CDR1 LNHDA and CDR2 SQIVND (reference sequence). The CDR3 is CASSAITRGDYGYTF. The CDR3 region has the DNA TGTGCCAGTAGTGCCATAACCAGGGGTGACTATGGCTACACCTTC.

With regard to this clonotype: A much larger clone sits a single nucleotide away, making a read error possible. The chain uses TRBV29-1 and TRBJ1-1; D remains ambiguous. The CDR3 is 10 residues long. Trimming took off 5 bases at V and 7 bases at J, with 8 bases between the two ends. Germline lookup yields CDR1 SQVTM and CDR2 ANQGSEA. CDR3 sequence reads: CSVLHGEAFF. The CDR3 nucleotides are TGCAGCGTTTTACATGGTGAAGCTTTCTTT.

V is TRBV29-1 and J is TRBJ1-1; weak D call: TRBD1 (5 bases). The CDR3 runs 16 residues. Trimming removed 1 base from V and 5 bases from J, with 20 bases in between. Germline V gene lookup returns CDR1 SQVTM and CDR2 ANQGSEA. Here the CDR3 reads CSVEGTGGAFRTEAFF. CDR3 bases: TGCAGCGTTGAAGGCACAGGCGGAGCCTTTCGGACTGAAGCTTTCTTT.

The table lists this clonotype with a few counts. This chain uses TRBV5-6 with TRBJ2-2; D is unclear. The germline V gene has CDR1 SGHDT and CDR2 YYEEEE. V lost 7 bases, J lost 3 bases, and 4 bases lay in between. The CDR3 contains 11 residues. The CDR3 region has the DNA TGTGCCAGCGGGGACACCGGGGAGCTGTTTTTT. Its protein product is CASGDTGELFF.

By frequency in the sample, this clonotype is medium-sized (0.01 to 0.1%). This chain links TRBV15 with TRBJ1-5; 9 nucleotides agree with TRBD1. From germline, CDR1 is LNHNV and CDR2 YYDKDF (reference sequence). V lost 1 base, J lost 4 bases, and 2 bases stayed unmatched. The CDR3 runs 15 residues. This CDR3 is CATSRGDRANQPQHF. The CDR3 nucleotides are TGTGCCACCAGCAGAGGGGACAGGGCGAATCAGCCCCAGCATTTT. Together with reference TRBV15 and TRBJ1-5, the CDR3 gives the full variable domain: DAMVIQNPRYQVTQFGKPVTLSCSQTLNHNVMYWYQQKSSQAPKLLFHYYDKDFNNEADTPDNFQSRRPNTSFCFLDIRSPGLGDTAMYLCATSRGDRANQPQHFGDGTRLSIL.

Points on this clonotype: Given a much more abundant clone one base away, this may be a read error. The chain combines TRBV6-5 with TRBJ1-2; 7 nucleotides line up with TRBD1. This CDR3 spans 16 amino acids. Germline V gives CDR1 MNHEY, CDR2 SVGAGI. V was pared by 9 bases and J by 4 bases, with 17 bases of the junction left unmatched. CDR3 DNA: TGTGCCAGAAGCCCACTTCTAAGACAGGGTGCCTATGGCTACACCTTC. Translating it yields CARSPLLRQGAYGYTF.

The J gene is TRBJ2-5, the V gene TRBV20-1; weak D call: TRBD1 (5 bases). The CDR3 covers 15 residues. The germline V and J ends were trimmed by 0 bases and 7 bases, with 18 bases remaining between them. CDR1 is DFQATT and CDR2 is SNEGSKA in the germline V gene (reference sequence). The CDR3 region is CSAREPRGHVGTQYF. Here the CDR3 DNA reads TGCAGTGCTAGAGAACCTAGGGGTCATGTAGGGACCCAGTACTTC.

This clonotype was counted between two and nine times. The chain uses TRBV6-5 and TRBJ1-6, with TRBD1 matching 8 bases. The CDR3 is 15 residues long. Unmatched junction bases numbered 11, after V lost 8 bases and J lost 8 bases. CDR1 and CDR2 (germline): MNHEY, SVGAGI. The CDR3 sequence: CASGQGVSEDSPLHF. DNA of the CDR3: TGTGCCAGCGGACAGGGAGTATCAGAGGATTCACCCCTCCACTTT.

The sample holds a few counts of this clonotype. The rearrangement links TRBV5-6 to TRBJ1-1, with TRBD1 matching 10 bases. J gave up 3 bases and V 3 bases, and 11 bases lay outside the gene matches. The germline V gene has CDR1 SGHDT and CDR2 YYEEEE. The CDR3 contains 17 residues. CDR3 nucleotide sequence: TGTGCCAGCAGCTCATGGGACAGGGGAAGCTGGGACACTGAAGCTTTCTTT. It is translated as CASSSWDRGSWDTEAFF.

Notes on this clonotype: A clone one base away is much larger, so this may be a read error. This chain joins TRBV6-1 and TRBJ2-7; 7 bases line up with TRBD1. The CDR3 covers 14 residues. V was pared by 6 bases and J by 2 bases, with 7 bases of the junction left unmatched. Germline V gene sequence: CDR1 MNHNS, CDR2 SASEGT. CDR3 sequence reads: CASRYRDRPYEQYF. As DNA, the CDR3 is TGTGCCAGCAGGTACCGGGACAGACCCTACGAGCAGTACTTC.

This clonotype is classed as large (0.1 to 1%). CDR3 coding DNA: TGCAGCGTTGAGTCCCCCGGGGAGCTGTTTTTT. This encodes CSVESPGELFF. The J gene is TRBJ2-2, the V gene TRBV29-1; D not certain. Trimming took off 3 bases at V and 6 bases at J, with 5 bases between the two ends. The germline gives CDR1 SQVTM, CDR2 ANQGSEA. CDR3 length: 11 amino acids.

This clonotype was recorded a few times. V gene TRBV30 combines with J gene TRBJ2-2; D remains ambiguous. Germline loops: CDR1 GTSNPN, CDR2 SVGIG (reference sequence). V gave up 2 bases and J gave up 4 bases, with 8 bases separating them. This CDR3 contains 13 residues. CDR3 loop: CAWSPVSTGELFF. The CDR3 coding sequence is TGTGCCTGGAGTCCCGTGAGCACCGGGGAGCTGTTTTTT. Full variable domain (outside the CDR3, taken from reference TRBV30 and TRBJ2-2): SQTIHQWPATLVQPVGSPLSLECTVEGTSNPNLYWYRQAAGRGLQLLFYSVGIGQISSEVPQNLSASRPQDRQFILSSKKLLLSDSGFYLCAWSPVSTGELFFGEGSRLTVL.

The rearrangement uses TRBV19 and TRBJ1-5; D is unresolved. The V gene lost 7 bases and the J gene lost 5 bases, with 12 bases spanning the gap. This CDR3 has 13 residues. Germline V gene sequence: CDR1 LNHDA, CDR2 SQIVND (reference sequence). The CDR3 nucleotides read TGTGCCAGTACCGACACAACGTATCAGCCCCAGCATTTT. Protein: CASTDTTYQPQHF.

There are a few counts of this clonotype. The gene calls are TRBV19 and TRBJ2-1; tentatively, D is TRBD2 (6 bases). This CDR3 has 17 residues. V shed 5 bases and J shed 0 bases, with 17 bases lying between them. Germline V gene data show CDR1 as LNHDA and CDR2 as SQIVND (reference sequence). Here the CDR3 reads CASSFLGGPNSYNEQFF. As DNA, the CDR3 is TGTGCCAGTAGTTTTTTGGGGGGACCTAACTCCTACAATGAGCAGTTCTTC.

The chain recombines TRBV6-4 with TRBJ2-2, with a possible D match to TRBD1 (7 bases). CDR3 length: 16 residues. Trimming cost V 3 bases and J 6 bases, with 17 bases left between them. Looked up from germline, CDR1 is MRHNA and CDR2 is SNTAGT. The CDR3 region is CASSESPGDSAGELFF. The CDR3 bases are TGTGCCAGCAGTGAATCCCCGGGGGACAGCGCCGGGGAGCTGTTTTTT.